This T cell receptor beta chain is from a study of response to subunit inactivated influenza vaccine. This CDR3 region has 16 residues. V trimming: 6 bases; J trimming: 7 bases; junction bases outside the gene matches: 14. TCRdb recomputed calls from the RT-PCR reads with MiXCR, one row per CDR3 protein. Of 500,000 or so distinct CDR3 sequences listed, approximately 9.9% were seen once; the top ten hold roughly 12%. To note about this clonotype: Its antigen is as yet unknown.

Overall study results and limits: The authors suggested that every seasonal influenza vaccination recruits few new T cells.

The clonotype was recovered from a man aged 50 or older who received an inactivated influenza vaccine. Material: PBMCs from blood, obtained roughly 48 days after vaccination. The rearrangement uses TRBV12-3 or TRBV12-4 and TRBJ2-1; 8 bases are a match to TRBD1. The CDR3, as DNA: TGTGCCAGCAGCAACATGGGACAGGTGGATTCGAATGAGCAGTTCTTC. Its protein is CASSNMGQVDSNEQFF.